The rows below give T cell receptor beta chains drawn from one sample of a study of tumor and adjacent non-tumor tissue in lung cancer. TCRdb re-analysed the multiplex PCR reads in MiXCR, keeping a single row per CDR3 protein. The profile shows more than 75,000 distinct CDR3 sequences, roughly 80% of them singletons. Material for sequencing was distant non-tumor lung tissue. Receptors were obtained from a man aged 55 to 70 with small cell lung cancer. Both conserved end residues are part of each CDR3. The order of the fields is J gene, clone size, D gene, V gene, CDR3 DNA, CDR3 protein. The D gene is left open where the match is weak. Size tells how often a clone was seen (once, few, many) or the class of an expanded clone, and some rows leave it out.

>TRBJ2-1|NA|TRBD2|TRBV20-1
TGCACTGCTAGGGAAGCTAGCGGGATAAGGGTCAATGAGCAGTTCTTC
CTAREASGIRVNEQFF
>TRBJ2-7|NA|NA|TRBV6-5
TGTGCTAGCAGTTCGGAGGGCAGCTCCTACGACCAGTACTTC
CASSSEGSSYDQYF
>TRBJ2-5|NA|TRBD1|TRBV11-2
TGTCCTAGCAGCTGGGACAGCCAAGAGACCCAGTACTTC
CPSSWDSQETQYF
>TRBJ2-1|NA|TRBD2|TRBV20-1
TGCATTGCTGTTGGTACTAGCGGGAGTGATGAGCAGTTCTTC
CIAVGTSGSDEQFF
>TRBJ2-6|NA|TRBD2|TRBV10-2
TGCGCCAGCAGTGAGTCGGGTACTAGCGGTACCCACTCTGGGGCCAATGTCCTGACTTTC
CASSESGTSGTHSGANVLTF
>TRBJ2-1|NA|TRBD2|TRBV11-3
TGTGCCAGCAGCTCTCTAAGTGGGGGGGTGTCCCACAATGAGCACTTCTTC
CASSSLSGGVSHNEHFF
>TRBJ2-3|many|TRBD1|TRBV12-3/TRBV12-4
TGTGCCAGCAACCTCGACAGGGGGCTGACAGATACGCAGTATTTT
CASNLDRGLTDTQYF
>TRBJ2-1|few|TRBD2|TRBV6-2/TRBV6-3
TGTGCCAGTAGTTCTCGCGGGAGCCAATCCTACAATGAGCAGTTATTC
CASSSRGSQSYNEQLF
>TRBJ2-3|many|NA|TRBV28
TGTGCCAGCAGTCCCGACTACACCGAAGATTCAGATACGCAGTATTTT
CASSPDYTEDSDTQYF
>TRBJ2-1|few|NA|TRBV11-2
TGTGTCAGTAGCTTGGAGGCAGGGTTGGTTGAGCAGTTCTTC
CVSSLEAGLVEQFF
>TRBJ2-4|NA|NA|TRBV6-5
TGTGCCAGCAGTTACTTGGAGGAGTCGAGCATTCAGCACTTC
CASSYLEESSIQHF
>TRBJ2-7|many|TRBD1|TRBV28
TGTGCCAGCAGTTCGGGACAGAACTACGAGCAGTACTTC
CASSSGQNYEQYF
>TRBJ2-5|few|NA|TRBV29-1
TGCAGCGTCTTTATAAGAATGGGAACACGAGAGACCCAGTACTTC
CSVFIRMGTRETQYF
>TRBJ2-5|NA|NA|TRBV18
TGTGCCAGTTCACCCCCCGGGTGGGATACCCAGTACTTC
CASSPPGWDTQYF
>TRBJ2-5|NA|NA|TRBV5-4
TGTGCCAGCAGCTTGGGGGGGCACCTCCAAGAGAACCAATACTTC
CASSLGGHLQENQYF
>TRBJ1-5|NA|NA|TRBV20-1
TGCAGTGCCGCCGCTGTGGGGTATAGCAATCAGCCCCAGCATTTT
CSAAAVGYSNQPQHF
>TRBJ2-3|NA|NA|TRBV5-5
TGTGCCAGCACCCGCGGCAGGGCAGATACAGATACGCAGTATTTT
CASTRGRADTDTQYF
>TRBJ2-2|NA|NA|TRBV7-8
TGTGCCAGCAGCTACAGAAGACCTGGGGACGAGGAGCCGTTTTTT
CASSYRRPGDEEPFF
>TRBJ2-7|few|NA|TRBV21-1
TGTGCCAGCAGCAAAAGAGAATACGAGCAGTACTTC
CASSKREYEQYF
>TRBJ1-5|few|NA|TRBV7-9
TGTGCCAGCAGCTTAGGGCAGGGTGGTAGTAACAATCAGCCCCAGCATTTT
CASSLGQGGSNNQPQHF
>TRBJ2-4|NA|NA|TRBV12-5
TGTGCTAGTGGTTTGCGCGACAATCATTACTTC
CASGLRDNHYF
>TRBJ2-3|once|TRBD2|TRBV5-4
TGTGCCAGCAGCCCTGGGACTAGCGGGACCACTCGGGCAGATACGCAGTATTTT
CASSPGTSGTTRADTQYF
>TRBJ2-1|once|TRBD2|TRBV6-5
TGTGCCAGCAGTTACTCGAGCGGGCGGGGACTAGCGACTTGCAATGAGCAGTTCTTC
CASSYSSGRGLATCNEQFF
>TRBJ1-6|NA|NA|TRBV4-1
TGCGCCACTAACCAAGACGATCAGGATAATTCACCCCTCCACTTT
CATNQDDQDNSPLHF
>TRBJ2-2|NA|NA|TRBV4-2
TGCACCAGCAGCCAAGATCTGAGGGCCAACACCTGGGAGCCGTTTTTT
CTSSQDLRANTWEPFF
>TRBJ2-7|NA|NA|TRBV4-1
TGCGCCAGCAGTTTCGACAGATTCTACAAGCAATACTTC
CASSFDRFYKQYF
>TRBJ1-2|many|NA|TRBV12-3/TRBV12-4
TGTGCCAGCAGCTACAGGGTGGTCTATGGCTACACCTTC
CASSYRVVYGYTF
>TRBJ1-2|few|NA|TRBV5-1
TGTGCCAGCACCAAGTTACAGGGTAGTTATGACTACACCTTC
CASTKLQGSYDYTF